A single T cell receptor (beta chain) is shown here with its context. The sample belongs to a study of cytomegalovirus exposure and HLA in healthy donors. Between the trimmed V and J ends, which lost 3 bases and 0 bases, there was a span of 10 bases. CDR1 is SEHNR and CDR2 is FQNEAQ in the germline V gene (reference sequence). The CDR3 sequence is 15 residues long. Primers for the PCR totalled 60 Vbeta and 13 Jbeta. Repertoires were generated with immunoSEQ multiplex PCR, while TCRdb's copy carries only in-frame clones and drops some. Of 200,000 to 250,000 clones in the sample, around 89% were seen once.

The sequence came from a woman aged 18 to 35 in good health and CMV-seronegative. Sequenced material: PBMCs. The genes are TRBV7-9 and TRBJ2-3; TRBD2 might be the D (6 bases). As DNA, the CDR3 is TGTGCCAGCAGCTTGTCGGCGGGGAGCACAGATACGCAGTATTTT. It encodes CASSLSAGSTDTQYF.